One sample yielded the 9 T cell receptor beta chains listed below, sequenced in a study of memory CD4+ T cells and cytomegalovirus serostatus. Single viable CD3+CD4+CD8-CD45RO+ cells were sorted as the memory CD4+ T cells. Clones were sequenced by immunoSEQ multiplex PCR, and TCRdb holds only the in-frame ones, with some missing. The sample records about 45,000 clones, less than 85% being singletons. The sample comprised memory CD4+ T cells from blood. The receptors come from an adult in good health and CMV-seronegative.

The rearrangement links TRBV28 to TRBJ1-4; 8 positions match TRBD1. The V gene's germline CDR1 is MDHEN and CDR2 SYDVKM. The CDR3 sequence is 16 residues long. V lost 8 bases, J lost 0 bases, and 8 bases stayed unmatched. CDR3: CASPRTGRATNEKLFF. DNA of the CDR3: TGTGCCAGCCCTCGGACAGGGAGGGCAACTAATGAAAAACTGTTTTTT.

The rearrangement joins TRBV5-8 to TRBJ2-7; no clear D gene. The CDR3 is 14 residues long. V shed 1 base and J shed 0 bases, with 8 bases lying between them. Looked up from germline, CDR1 is SGHTS and CDR2 is YDEGEE. CDR3 protein: CASSLSALSYEQYF. The CDR3 region has the DNA TGTGCCAGCAGCTTGTCGGCACTCTCCTACGAGCAGTACTTC.

This clone has only one observation. V is TRBV4-2 and J is TRBJ1-2; D not resolved. This CDR3 comprises 15 residues. The germline V gene has CDR1 LGHNA and CDR2 YNFKEQ. V was trimmed by 0 bases and J by 4 bases, leaving 12 bases between them. In DNA form, the CDR3 reads TGTGCCAGCAGCCAAGACCGGCGTGTGCCCTATGGCTACACCTTC. Translating gives CASSQDRRVPYGYTF.

The J gene is TRBJ1-6, the V gene TRBV7-2; no firm D call. This CDR3 has 13 amino acids. From germline, CDR1 is SGHTA and CDR2 FQGNSA. The V end was cut by 2 bases, the J end by 9 bases, with 8 bases between. The CDR3: CASSLQAGSPLHF. The CDR3 nucleotides are TGTGCCAGCAGCTTACAGGCGGGTTCACCCCTCCACTTT.

The rearrangement links TRBV2 to TRBJ1-5; D ambiguous. V lost 4 bases and J lost 5, with 9 bases in between. Germline V lookup: CDR1 SNHLY, CDR2 FYNNEI. There are 13 residues in the CDR3. The CDR3 here is CASSGGRDQPQHF. For the CDR3, the DNA is TGTGCCAGCAGTGGGGGTAGGGATCAGCCCCAGCATTTT.

The gene calls are TRBV2 and TRBJ1-1; tentative D call: TRBD1 (5 bases). The germline V gene encodes CDR1 SNHLY and CDR2 FYNNEI. This CDR3 spans 14 amino acids. Trimming shortened V by 4 bases and J by 0 bases, and 9 bases separated the two germline ends. The CDR3 here is CASSALGVNTEAFF. In DNA, the CDR3 is TGTGCCAGCAGTGCTCTAGGGGTGAACACTGAAGCTTTCTTT.

This chain links TRBV6-1 with TRBJ2-7; TRBD1 aligns across 10 bases. Germline loops: CDR1 MNHNS, CDR2 SASEGT. Trimming at V came to 3 bases and at J to 6 bases, leaving 11 bases not matched to a gene. The CDR3 has 16 amino acids. CDR3 bases: TGTGCCAGCAGTGAGGCAGAACGGGACAGGGGTATCGAGCAGTACTTC. As protein: CASSEAERDRGIEQYF.

The chain combines TRBV5-5 with TRBJ1-1; no reliable D call. This CDR3 has 13 amino acids. Germline CDR1 and CDR2: SGHKS and YYEKEE (reference sequence). V lost 0 bases and J lost 2, with 5 bases in between. CDR3: CASSLDFNTEAFF. The CDR3 DNA follows: TGTGCCAGCAGCTTGGATTTTAACACTGAAGCTTTCTTT.

By its share, this clone is medium-sized. The rearrangement links TRBV5-6 to TRBJ2-5, with D uncertain. The CDR3 is 14 amino acids. Germline V gene data show CDR1 as SGHDT and CDR2 as YYEEEE. V gave up 4 bases and J gave up 3 bases, with 13 bases separating them. The CDR3 nucleotides are TGTGCCAGCAGCCCCTCGTGGGGAAAAGAGACCCAGTACTTC. Its translation: CASSPSWGKETQYF.